These T cell receptor beta chains were read from a single sample in a study of T cell repertoires in cytomegalovirus infection. MiXCR was run by TCRdb on the reads, yielding one entry per CDR3 protein. The sample holds hundreds of thousands of distinct CDR3 sequences, around 32% seen once. These receptors lack a known antigen. The sequenced sample was cultured CD8+ T cells from PBMCs, obtained from culture after CMV antigen stimulation. These receptors were taken from a human donor in good health (CMV status not recorded). Some clones in this sample may be carry-over from other donors' samples. The CDR3 runs from the conserved cysteine through the conserved F or W.

v_call,cdr3_aa
TRBV7-4,CASSSGTGADTQYF
TRBV11-2,CASSTLGPYEQYF
TRBV7-9,CASSLVGQQETQYF
TRBV4-1,CASSQDTSYNEQFF
TRBV9,CASNQYVDGYTF
TRBV4-1,CASSQEVGTVNQPQHF
TRBV12-3/TRBV12-4,CASSFFDREWEKLFF
TRBV11-2,CASSFNWGGPSTLYNEQFF
TRBV7-6,CASSPTGNNEQFF
TRBV6-1,CASRGDRGGSNQPQHF
TRBV6-6,CASSYFAGTAGNTIYF
TRBV4-1,CASSQGRGGVGSPLHF
TRBV27,CASSLTRYSNQPQHF